These 25 T cell receptor beta chains were sequenced from one sample in a study of OX40 agonist ivuxolimab in advanced cancers. Profiled with immunoSEQ multiplex PCR; TCRdb holds only in-frame clones, not every one. The sample carries tens of thousands of clones, roughly 83% recorded once. The sequencing used CD4+ or CD8+ T cells sorted from blood, collected in a trial of the OX40 agonist ivuxolimab. Receptors originate from an adult with an advanced solid tumor such as melanoma, head and neck, liver or kidney cancer.

This clone was seen more than once but under ten times. The chain carries TRBV30 and TRBJ2-5; a possible D gene is TRBD2 (7 bases). V gave up 5 bases and J gave up 2 bases, with 12 bases separating them. Germline loops: CDR1 GTSNPN, CDR2 SVGIG (reference sequence). This CDR3 has 13 residues. The CDR3 is CAWDGGAQETQYF. The DNA for the CDR3 is TGTGCCTGGGATGGGGGGGCTCAAGAGACCCAGTACTTC.

The chain recombines TRBV29-1 with TRBJ1-4; TRBD1 is a possible D gene (5 bases). The CDR3 spans 13 residues. V was cut by 5 bases and J by 4 bases, with 11 bases left in between. Per the germline V gene, CDR1 is SQVTM and CDR2 is ANQGSEA. CDR3 protein: CSVTGTINEKLFF. The CDR3 coding sequence is TGCAGCGTTACTGGGACTATTAATGAAAAACTGTTTTTT.

The genes are TRBV19 and TRBJ1-6; a possible D gene is TRBD1 (5 bases). The CDR3 sequence is 14 residues long. The V gene lost 6 bases and the J gene lost 7 bases, with 13 bases spanning the gap. Germline CDR1 is LNHDA and CDR2 is SQIVND (reference sequence). This chain's CDR3 is CASSVTGPNSPLHF. In nucleotides, the CDR3 is TGTGCCAGTAGCGTTACAGGACCGAATTCACCCCTCCACTTT. Full variable domain (rest looked up from reference TRBV19 and TRBJ1-6): DGGITQSPKYLFRKEGQNVTLSCEQNLNHDAMYWYRQDPGQGLRLIYYSQIVNDFQKGDIAEGYSVSREKKESFPLTVTSAQKNPTAFYLCASSVTGPNSPLHFGNGTRLTVT.

This clone has more than one count but fewer than ten. This chain joins TRBV5-5 and TRBJ1-1, with D unresolved. CDR3 length equals 14 residues. Germline V gene lookup returns CDR1 SGHKS and CDR2 YYEKEE (reference sequence). V was pared by 1 base and J by 0 bases, with 7 bases between. CDR3 amino acids: CASSLKGVNTEAFF. The DNA of the CDR3 is TGTGCCAGCAGCTTGAAGGGCGTGAACACTGAAGCTTTCTTT.

The chain joins TRBV28 to TRBJ2-7, with 12 bases matching TRBD1. With V trimmed by 6 bases and J by 7 bases, 7 bases remained unmatched. The CDR3 has 14 residues. Germline V lookup: CDR1 MDHEN, CDR2 SYDVKM. CDR3 amino acids: CASRSGQGAGEQYF. The CDR3 DNA reads as TGTGCCAGCAGGTCGGGACAGGGGGCTGGAGAGCAGTACTTC.

J is TRBJ1-2 and V is TRBV19; the match to TRBD1 covers 8 bases. V trimming: 4 bases; J trimming: 3 bases; junction bases outside the gene matches: 4. The CDR3 is made up of 14 amino acids. Germline lookup yields CDR1 LNHDA and CDR2 SQIVND (reference sequence). Here the CDR3 DNA reads TGTGCCAGTAGTACTGGACAGGGTCACTATGGCTACACCTTC. It specifies CASSTGQGHYGYTF.

The chain links TRBV7-8 to TRBJ2-1; TRBD2 might be the D (6 bases). Deletions cut 6 bases from V and 9 bases from J, with 12 bases between. Germline V gene data show CDR1 as SGHVS and CDR2 as FQNEAQ. This CDR3 is built from 12 residues. CDR3 sequence (DNA): TGTGCCAGCAGGGCCCGGGGGATTGAGCAGTTCTTC. Its translation is CASRARGIEQFF. The variable domain in full, with the rest retrieved from reference TRBV7-8 and TRBJ2-1, is GAGVSQSPRYKVAKRGQDVALRCDPISGHVSLFWYQQALGQGPEFLTYFQNEAQLDKSGLPSDRFFAERPEGSVSTLKIQRTQQEDSAVYLCASRARGIEQFFGPGTRLTVL.

The V gene is TRBV28, the J gene TRBJ1-2; the D is unclear. This CDR3 spans 13 amino acids. Between the trimmed V and J ends, which lost 3 bases and 6 bases, there was a span of 11 bases. Germline assignment: CDR1 MDHEN and CDR2 SYDVKM. For the CDR3, the DNA is TGTGCCAGCAGTTTCACCGGAAGGGATGGCTACACCTTC. Protein sequence: CASSFTGRDGYTF.

The chain carries TRBV6-5 and TRBJ1-5; D is possibly TRBD1 (6 bases). Trimming removed 6 bases at V and 5 bases at J, with 14 bases between. The CDR3 is 14 amino acids. Germline V gives CDR1 MNHEY, CDR2 SVGAGI. In DNA, the CDR3 is TGTGCCAGCAGAGTAGGGGGACACGATCAGCCCCAGCATTTT. This translates into CASRVGGHDQPQHF.

The V call is TRBV5-1, the J call TRBJ1-2; 8 bases map to TRBD1. Losses at the gene ends were 4 bases for V and 8 bases for J; bases not matched to a gene: 7. The CDR3 is 13 residues long. Germline V lookup: CDR1 SGHRS, CDR2 YFSETQ. CDR3 amino acids: CASSTDRAEGYTF. The CDR3 coding sequence is TGCGCCAGCAGCACGGACAGGGCGGAGGGCTACACCTTC.

The rearrangement uses TRBV6-5 and TRBJ1-5, with D hard to call. The V and J ends lost 3 bases and 0 bases respectively, with 9 bases between them. The CDR3 contains 15 residues. The germline gives CDR1 MNHEY, CDR2 SVGAGI. The CDR3 sequence: CASSYKPHSNQPQHF. The CDR3 DNA reads as TGTGCCAGCAGTTATAAGCCACATAGCAATCAGCCCCAGCATTTT.

This clone has a single count. In DNA form, the CDR3 reads TGTGCCAGCAGCTTCTACCGGGGACTGTCAGGGGTCTCTGGAAACACCATATATTTT. Its translation is CASSFYRGLSGVSGNTIYF. The gene calls are TRBV7-8 and TRBJ1-3; possible D gene TRBD1, 6 bases. CDR3 length: 19 residues. Germline loops: CDR1 SGHVS, CDR2 FQNEAQ. Deletions cut 3 bases from V and 0 bases from J, with 21 bases between.

V usage is TRBV7-8 and J usage is TRBJ2-7; TRBD1 matches 9 bases. CDR3 length: 17 residues. The junction had 16 bases not matched to a gene; V was cut back by 8 bases and J by 2 bases. CDR1 SGHVS and CDR2 FQNEAQ come from the germline V gene. CDR3 protein: CASSTGTGTPGPYEQYF. In nucleotides, the CDR3 is TGTGCCAGCTCAACCGGGACAGGGACCCCTGGCCCCTACGAGCAGTACTTC.

J is TRBJ2-2 and V is TRBV11-3; D gene unclear. V shed 1 base and J shed 3 bases, with 3 bases lying between them. The CDR3 has 13 amino acids. Germline V CDR1 and CDR2: SGHNT, YENEEA. CDR3 nucleotides: TGTGCCAGCAGCTTAGGATACACCGGGGAGCTGTTTTTT. It codes for CASSLGYTGELFF.

The J gene is TRBJ1-2, the V gene TRBV28; the D gene is possibly TRBD1 (5 bases). Germline V gene lookup returns CDR1 MDHEN and CDR2 SYDVKM. Trimming removed 3 bases from V and 4 bases from J, with 15 bases in between. CDR3 length: 15 amino acids. The DNA of the CDR3 is TGTGCCAGCAGTTTTCGGGTCGACAGAGGCTATGGCTACACCTTC. The encoded protein is CASSFRVDRGYGYTF.

The CDR3 DNA follows: TGTGCCTGGAGTGTGTCCCCTTTCACTAGCGGGGAATCCTACGAGCAGTACTTC. Amino acid sequence: CAWSVSPFTSGESYEQYF. The J gene is TRBJ2-7, the V gene TRBV30, with 10 bases fitting TRBD2. The J segment lost 1 base and the V segment lost 0 bases, leaving 12 bases of the junction unmatched. CDR1 and CDR2 from the germline V gene are GTSNPN and SVGIG (reference sequence). The CDR3 sequence is 18 residues long.

The chain links TRBV2 to TRBJ2-5; 7 bases line up with TRBD1. From germline, CDR1 is SNHLY and CDR2 FYNNEI. The CDR3 length is 13 residues. The V and J ends lost 4 bases and 5 bases, in that order; junction bases with no gene match: 4. CDR3 in amino acids: CASSVVGGETQYF. DNA for the CDR3: TGTGCCAGCAGTGTAGTAGGGGGCGAGACCCAGTACTTC.

The V call is TRBV15, the J call TRBJ2-3; D remains ambiguous. The V gene's germline CDR1 is LNHNV and CDR2 YYDKDF (reference sequence). The CDR3 sequence is 13 residues long. Trimming cost V 1 base and J 1 base, with 3 bases left between them. CDR3 DNA sequence: TGTGCCACCAGCAGAGGACGCACAGATACGCAGTATTTT. Protein sequence: CATSRGRTDTQYF.

With regard to this clone: The germline gene is not matched at one end of the junction; a read error may be the cause. The J gene is TRBJ2-7, the V gene TRBV7-8; D is perhaps TRBD2 (6 bases). The CDR3 runs 11 residues. Germline V lookup: CDR1 SGHVS, CDR2 FQNEAQ. The CDR3 region is CASSLGDSVFF. The CDR3 region has the DNA TGTGCCAGCAGCTTAGGGGACTCCGTGTTCTTC.

This clone was picked up a small number of times. The gene calls are TRBV30 and TRBJ1-3; weak D call: TRBD1 (6 bases). With 4 bases removed from V and 0 bases from J, the gap between germline ends came to 13 bases. CDR1 is GTSNPN, CDR2 SVGIG, per germline (reference sequence). This CDR3 is 15 amino acids long. The CDR3 DNA sequence: TGTGCCTGGAAAAAAGGACAGAGCTCTGGAAACACCATATATTTT. Amino acid sequence: CAWKKGQSSGNTIYF.

The chain recombines TRBV6-1 with TRBJ1-2; maybe TRBD1 (5 bases). Germline values: CDR1 MNHNS, CDR2 SASEGT. V gave up 2 bases and J gave up 4 bases, with 14 bases separating them. CDR3 length: 15 residues. CDR3 amino acids: CASSESTGSTYGYTF. The CDR3 DNA sequence: TGTGCCAGCAGTGAAAGTACAGGAAGCACCTATGGCTACACCTTC.

CDR3 sequence reads: CASSLAWRGGYNEQFF. The CDR3 DNA sequence: TGTGCCAGCAGCTTAGCTTGGCGGGGGGGTTACAATGAGCAGTTCTTC. This chain uses TRBV14 with TRBJ2-1; 9 bases match TRBD2. Germline values: CDR1 SGHDN, CDR2 FVKESK. CDR3 length: 16 residues. The ends lost 5 bases at V and 4 bases at J; junction bases unmatched: 9.

This clone was seen once. This sequence joins TRBV5-1 and TRBJ2-5, with 10 nucleotides matching TRBD2. The CDR3 is 17 amino acids. The junction had 11 bases not matched to a gene; V was cut back by 1 base and J by 5 bases. CDR1 is SGHRS and CDR2 is YFSETQ in the germline V gene. The CDR3 loop reads CASSLSGLAVNMETQYF. The DNA of the CDR3 is TGCGCCAGCAGCTTGAGTGGACTAGCGGTTAACATGGAGACCCAGTACTTC.

This rearrangement joins TRBV6-4 to TRBJ2-7; D is ambiguous. CDR1 MRHNA and CDR2 SNTAGT come from the germline V gene. CDR3 length: 14 amino acids. V lost 5 bases and J 0 bases, leaving 11 bases between the germline ends. The CDR3 region is CASSPGPGSYEQYF. The CDR3 coding sequence is TGTGCCAGCAGTCCCGGGCCTGGCTCCTACGAGCAGTACTTC.

The chain uses TRBV6-1 and TRBJ1-5, with D possibly matching TRBD1 (6 bases). V was clipped by 5 bases and J by 1 base, with 9 bases between them. The CDR3 extends over 14 amino acids. Germline V gives CDR1 MNHNS, CDR2 SASEGT. CDR3 amino acids: CASSPDRSNQPQHF. The CDR3 DNA reads TGTGCCAGCAGTCCCGACAGGAGCAATCAGCCCCAGCATTTT.